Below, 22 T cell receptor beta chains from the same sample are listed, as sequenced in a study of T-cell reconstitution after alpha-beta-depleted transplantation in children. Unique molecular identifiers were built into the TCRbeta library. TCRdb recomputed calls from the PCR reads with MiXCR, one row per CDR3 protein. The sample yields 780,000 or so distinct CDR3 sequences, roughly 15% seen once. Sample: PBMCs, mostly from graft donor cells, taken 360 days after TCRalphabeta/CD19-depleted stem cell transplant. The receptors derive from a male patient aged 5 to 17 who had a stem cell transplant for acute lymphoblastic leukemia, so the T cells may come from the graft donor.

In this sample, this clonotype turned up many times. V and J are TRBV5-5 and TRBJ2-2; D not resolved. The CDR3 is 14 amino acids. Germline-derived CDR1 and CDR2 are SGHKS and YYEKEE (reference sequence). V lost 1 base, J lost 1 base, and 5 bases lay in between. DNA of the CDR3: TGTGCCAGCAGCTTGTGGCTGAACACCGGGGAGCTGTTTTTT. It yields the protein CASSLWLNTGELFF. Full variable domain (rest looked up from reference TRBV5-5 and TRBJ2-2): DAGVTQSPTHLIKTRGQQVTLRCSPISGHKSVSWYQQVLGQGPQFIFQYYEKEERGRGNFPDRFSARQFPNYSSELNVNALLLGDSALYLCASSLWLNTGELFFGEGSRLTVL.

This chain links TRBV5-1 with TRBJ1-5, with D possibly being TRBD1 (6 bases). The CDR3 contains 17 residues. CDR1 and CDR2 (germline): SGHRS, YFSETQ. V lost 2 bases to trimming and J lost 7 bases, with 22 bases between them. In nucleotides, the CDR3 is TGCGCCAGCAGCTTTCCGAACAGGGAAGGAGGAAAACAGCCCCAGCATTTT. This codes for CASSFPNREGGKQPQHF.

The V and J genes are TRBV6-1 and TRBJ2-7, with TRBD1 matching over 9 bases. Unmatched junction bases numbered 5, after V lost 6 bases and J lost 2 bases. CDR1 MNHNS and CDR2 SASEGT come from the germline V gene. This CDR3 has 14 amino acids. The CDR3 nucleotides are TGTGCCAGCAGCTGGACAGGGGCCACCTACGAGCAGTACTTC. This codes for CASSWTGATYEQYF.

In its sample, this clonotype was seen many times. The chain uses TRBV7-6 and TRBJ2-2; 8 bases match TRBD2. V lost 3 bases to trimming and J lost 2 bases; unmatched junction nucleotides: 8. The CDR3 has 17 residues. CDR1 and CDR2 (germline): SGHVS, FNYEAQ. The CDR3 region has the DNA TGTGCCAGCAGCTTCAGGGCACTAGCGGAAAACACCGGGGAGCTGTTTTTT. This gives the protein CASSFRALAENTGELFF. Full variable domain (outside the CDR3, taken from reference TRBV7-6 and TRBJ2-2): GAGVSQSPRYKVTKRGQDVALRCDPISGHVSLYWYRQALGQGPEFLTYFNYEAQQDKSGLPNDRFSAERPEGSISTLTIQRTEQRDSAMYRCASSFRALAENTGELFFGEGSRLTVL.

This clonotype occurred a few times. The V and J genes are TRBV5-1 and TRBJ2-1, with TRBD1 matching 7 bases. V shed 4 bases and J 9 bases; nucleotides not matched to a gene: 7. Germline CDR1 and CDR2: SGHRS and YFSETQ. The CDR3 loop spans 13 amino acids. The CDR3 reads CASSVGTAAEQFF. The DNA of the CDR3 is TGCGCCAGCAGCGTCGGGACAGCGGCTGAGCAGTTCTTC.

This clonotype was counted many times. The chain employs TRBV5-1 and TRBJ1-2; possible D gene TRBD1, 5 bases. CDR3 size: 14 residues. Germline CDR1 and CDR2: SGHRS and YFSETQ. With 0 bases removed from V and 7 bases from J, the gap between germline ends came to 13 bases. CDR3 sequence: CASSLDRPLFGYTF. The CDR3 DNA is TGCGCCAGCAGCTTGGACAGGCCGCTTTTTGGCTACACCTTC. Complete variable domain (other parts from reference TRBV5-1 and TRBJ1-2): KAGVTQTPRYLIKTRGQQVTLSCSPISGHRSVSWYQQTPGQGLQFLFEYFSETQRNKGNFPGRFSGRQFSNSRSEMNVSTLELGDSALYLCASSLDRPLFGYTFGSGTRLTVV.

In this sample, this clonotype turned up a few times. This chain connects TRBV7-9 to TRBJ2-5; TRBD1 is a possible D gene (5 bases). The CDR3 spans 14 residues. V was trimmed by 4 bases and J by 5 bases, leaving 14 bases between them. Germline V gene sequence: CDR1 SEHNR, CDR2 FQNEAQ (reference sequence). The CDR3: CASSSFRAKETQYF. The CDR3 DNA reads TGTGCCAGCAGCTCCTTCAGGGCCAAGGAGACCCAGTACTTC.

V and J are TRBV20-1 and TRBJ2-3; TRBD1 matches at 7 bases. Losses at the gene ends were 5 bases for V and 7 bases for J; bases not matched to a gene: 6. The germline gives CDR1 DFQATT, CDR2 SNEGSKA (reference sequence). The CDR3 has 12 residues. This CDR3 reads CSAPDRRNTQYF. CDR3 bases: TGCAGTGCTCCGGACAGGCGGAATACGCAGTATTTT.

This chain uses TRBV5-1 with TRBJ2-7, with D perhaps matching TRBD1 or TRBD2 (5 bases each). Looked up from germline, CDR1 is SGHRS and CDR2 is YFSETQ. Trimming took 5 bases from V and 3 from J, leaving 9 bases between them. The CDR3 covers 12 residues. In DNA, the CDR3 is TGCGCCAGCAGGGAGAGGGGCTACGAGCAGTACTTC. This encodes CASRERGYEQYF.

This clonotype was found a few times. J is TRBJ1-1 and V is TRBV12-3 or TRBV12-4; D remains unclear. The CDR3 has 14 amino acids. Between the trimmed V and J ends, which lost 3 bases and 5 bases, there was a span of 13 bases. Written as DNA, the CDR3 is TGTGCCAGCAGTTTGAGTGTCGGGAAGACTGAAGCTTTCTTT. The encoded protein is CASSLSVGKTEAFF.

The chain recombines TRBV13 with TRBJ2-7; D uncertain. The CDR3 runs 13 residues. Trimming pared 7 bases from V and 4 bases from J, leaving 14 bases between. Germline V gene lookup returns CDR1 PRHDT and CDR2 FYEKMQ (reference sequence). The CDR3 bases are TGTGCCAGCAAACCGACTCTCGGGTACGAGCAGTACTTC. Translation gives CASKPTLGYEQYF.

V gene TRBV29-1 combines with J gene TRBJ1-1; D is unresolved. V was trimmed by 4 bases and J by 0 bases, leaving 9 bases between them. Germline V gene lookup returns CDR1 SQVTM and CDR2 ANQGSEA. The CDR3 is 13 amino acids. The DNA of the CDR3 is TGCAGCGTTGTAAGGCACTTGAACACTGAAGCTTTCTTT. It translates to CSVVRHLNTEAFF. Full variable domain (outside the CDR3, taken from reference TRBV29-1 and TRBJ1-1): SAVISQKPSRDICQRGTSLTIQCQVDSQVTMMFWYRQQPGQSLTLIATANQGSEATYESGFVIDKFPISRPNLTFSTLTVSNMSPEDSSIYLCSVVRHLNTEAFFGQGTRLTVV.

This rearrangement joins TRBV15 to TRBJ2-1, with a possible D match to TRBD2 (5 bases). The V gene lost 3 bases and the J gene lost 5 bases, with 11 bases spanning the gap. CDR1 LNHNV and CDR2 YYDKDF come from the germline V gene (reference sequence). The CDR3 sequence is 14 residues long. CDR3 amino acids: CATSRWEYDNEQFF. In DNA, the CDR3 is TGTGCCACCAGCAGGTGGGAGTACGACAATGAGCAGTTCTTC.

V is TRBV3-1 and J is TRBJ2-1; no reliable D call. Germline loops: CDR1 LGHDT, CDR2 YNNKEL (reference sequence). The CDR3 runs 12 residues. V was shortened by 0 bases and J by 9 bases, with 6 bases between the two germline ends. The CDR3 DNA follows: TGTGCCAGCAGCCAAGAAAGGATTGAGCAGTTCTTC. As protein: CASSQERIEQFF.

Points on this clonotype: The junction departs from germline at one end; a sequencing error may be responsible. Written as DNA, the CDR3 is TGCAGTGCCCGGCCCTCTAGCGGGACACACGATCAGTACTTC. Encoded protein: CSARPSSGTHDQYF. The chain has TRBV20-1 and TRBJ2-7, with 9 bases matching TRBD2. The CDR3 runs 14 residues. Germline CDR1 is DFQATT and CDR2 is SNEGSKA (reference sequence).

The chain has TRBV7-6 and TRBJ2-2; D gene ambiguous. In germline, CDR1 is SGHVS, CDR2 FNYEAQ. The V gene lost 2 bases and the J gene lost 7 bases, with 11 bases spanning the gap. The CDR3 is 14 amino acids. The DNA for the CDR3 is TGTGCCAGCAGCTTATGGACCTTGGGCGGGGAGCTGTTTTTT. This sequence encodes CASSLWTLGGELFF.

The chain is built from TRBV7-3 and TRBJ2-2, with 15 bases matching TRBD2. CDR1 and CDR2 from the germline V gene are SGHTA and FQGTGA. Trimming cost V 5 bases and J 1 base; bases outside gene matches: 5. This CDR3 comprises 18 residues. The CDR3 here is CASSLWTSGRENTGELFF. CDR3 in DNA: TGTGCCAGCAGCCTTTGGACTAGCGGGAGGGAGAACACCGGGGAGCTGTTTTTT.

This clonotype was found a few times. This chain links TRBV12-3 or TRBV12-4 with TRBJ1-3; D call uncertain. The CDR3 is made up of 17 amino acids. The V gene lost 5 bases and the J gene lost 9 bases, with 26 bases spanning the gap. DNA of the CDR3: TGTGCCAGCAGTCTCCGGATTGGACCGGGTGAAAGAATCACCATATATTTT. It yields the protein CASSLRIGPGERITIYF.

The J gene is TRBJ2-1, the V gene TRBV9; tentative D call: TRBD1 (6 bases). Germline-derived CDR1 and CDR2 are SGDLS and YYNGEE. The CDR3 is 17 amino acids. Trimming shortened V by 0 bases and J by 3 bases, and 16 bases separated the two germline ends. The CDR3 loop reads CASSVAPETGGYNEQFF. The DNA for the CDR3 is TGTGCCAGCAGCGTAGCTCCCGAGACAGGCGGCTACAATGAGCAGTTCTTC. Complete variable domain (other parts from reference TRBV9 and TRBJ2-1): DSGVTQTPKHLITATGQRVTLRCSPRSGDLSVYWYQQSLDQGLQFLIQYYNGEERAKGNILERFSAQQFPDLHSELNLSSLELGDSALYFCASSVAPETGGYNEQFFGPGTRLTVL.

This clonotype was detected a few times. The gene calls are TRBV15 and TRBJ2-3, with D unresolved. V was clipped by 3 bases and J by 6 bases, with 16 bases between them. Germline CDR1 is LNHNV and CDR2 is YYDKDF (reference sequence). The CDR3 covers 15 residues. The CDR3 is CATSRNRVAPDTQYF. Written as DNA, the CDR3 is TGTGCCACCAGCAGGAACCGGGTCGCACCGGATACGCAGTATTTT.

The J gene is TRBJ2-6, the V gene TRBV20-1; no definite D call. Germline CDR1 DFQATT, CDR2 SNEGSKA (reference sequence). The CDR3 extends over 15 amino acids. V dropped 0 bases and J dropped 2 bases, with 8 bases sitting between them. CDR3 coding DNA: TGCAGTGCTAGAGATCCCCGGGCTGGGGCCAACGTCCTGACTTTC. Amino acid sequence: CSARDPRAGANVLTF.

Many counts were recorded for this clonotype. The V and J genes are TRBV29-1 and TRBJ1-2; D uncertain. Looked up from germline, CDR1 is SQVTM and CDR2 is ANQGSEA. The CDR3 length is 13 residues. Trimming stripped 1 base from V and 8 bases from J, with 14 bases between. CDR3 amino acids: CSVEGSSRKGYTF. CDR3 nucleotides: TGCAGCGTTGAAGGTTCTTCTCGAAAAGGCTACACCTTC.